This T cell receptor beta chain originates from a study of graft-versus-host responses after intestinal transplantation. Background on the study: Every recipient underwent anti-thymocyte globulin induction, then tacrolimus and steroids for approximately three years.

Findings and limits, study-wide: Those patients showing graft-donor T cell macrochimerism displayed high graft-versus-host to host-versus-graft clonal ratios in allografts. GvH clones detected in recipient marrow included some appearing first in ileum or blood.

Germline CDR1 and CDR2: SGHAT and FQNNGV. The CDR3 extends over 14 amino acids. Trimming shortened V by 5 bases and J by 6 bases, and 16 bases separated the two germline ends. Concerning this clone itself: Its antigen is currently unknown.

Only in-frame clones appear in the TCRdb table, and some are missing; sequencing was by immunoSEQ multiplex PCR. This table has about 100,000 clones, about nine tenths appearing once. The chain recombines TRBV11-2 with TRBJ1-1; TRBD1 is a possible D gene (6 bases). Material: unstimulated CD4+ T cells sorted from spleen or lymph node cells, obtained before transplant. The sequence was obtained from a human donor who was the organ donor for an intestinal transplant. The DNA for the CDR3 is TGTGCCAGCAGCCCCATGTCAGGGGTTTCTGAAGCTTTCTTT. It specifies CASSPMSGVSEAFF. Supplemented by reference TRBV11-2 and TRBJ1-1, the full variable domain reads EAGVAQSPRYKIIEKRQSVAFWCNPISGHATLYWYQQILGQGPKLLIQFQNNGVVDDSQLPKDRFSAERLKGVDSTLKIQPAKLEDSAVYLCASSPMSGVSEAFFGQGTRLTVV.